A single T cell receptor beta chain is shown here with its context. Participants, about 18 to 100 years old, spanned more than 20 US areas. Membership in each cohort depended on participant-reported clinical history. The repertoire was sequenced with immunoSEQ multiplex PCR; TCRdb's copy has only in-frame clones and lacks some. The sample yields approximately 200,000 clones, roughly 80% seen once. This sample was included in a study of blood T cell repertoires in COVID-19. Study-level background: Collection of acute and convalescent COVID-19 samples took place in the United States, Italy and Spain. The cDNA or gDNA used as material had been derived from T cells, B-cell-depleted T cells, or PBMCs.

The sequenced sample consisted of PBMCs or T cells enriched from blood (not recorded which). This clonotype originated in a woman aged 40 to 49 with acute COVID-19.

DNA of the CDR3: TGTGCCACCAGTGATTTGGACAAGAACTATGGCTACACCTTC. Translation gives CATSDLDKNYGYTF. J is TRBJ1-2 and V is TRBV24-1; no clear D. The CDR3 consists of 14 residues. Germline CDR1 reads KGHDR; CDR2 reads SFDVKD. The V gene lost 0 bases and the J gene lost 2 bases, with 6 bases spanning the gap.